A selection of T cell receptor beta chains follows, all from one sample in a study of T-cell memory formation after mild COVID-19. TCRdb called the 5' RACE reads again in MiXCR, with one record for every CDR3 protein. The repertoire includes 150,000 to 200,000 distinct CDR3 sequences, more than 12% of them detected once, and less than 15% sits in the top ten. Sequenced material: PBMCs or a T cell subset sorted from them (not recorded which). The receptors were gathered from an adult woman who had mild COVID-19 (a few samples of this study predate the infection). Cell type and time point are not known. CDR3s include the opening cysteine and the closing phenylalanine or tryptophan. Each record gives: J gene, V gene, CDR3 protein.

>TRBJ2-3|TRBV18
CASSNTPGLKADTQYF
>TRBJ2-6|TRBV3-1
CASSPRTGRLSGANVLTF
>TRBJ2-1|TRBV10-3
CAISESKQGHNEQFF
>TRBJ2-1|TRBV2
CASSDGTGSYNEQFF
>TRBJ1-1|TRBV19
CASSIGGTNTEAFF
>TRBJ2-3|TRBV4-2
CASSQGASTDTQYF
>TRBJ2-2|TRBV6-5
CASRDSGGTGGTGELFF
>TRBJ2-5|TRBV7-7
CASSLAALSETQYF
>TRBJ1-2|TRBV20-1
CSARWQPRPAHAGSGNYGYTF
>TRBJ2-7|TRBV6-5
CASSYSTAYEQYF
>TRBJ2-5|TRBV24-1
CATSRAGGPIETQYF
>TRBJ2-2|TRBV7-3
CASSSPQGELFF
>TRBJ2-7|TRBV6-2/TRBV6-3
CASSYPWTHEQYF
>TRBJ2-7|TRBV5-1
CASNPGGFYEQYF
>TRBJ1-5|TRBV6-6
CASSYTPTSGGSNQPQHF
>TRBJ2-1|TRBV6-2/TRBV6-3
CASSSRQGWEQFF
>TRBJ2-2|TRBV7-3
CASSRTGGYTGELFF
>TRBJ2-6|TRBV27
CASSSPRTAASSGANVLTF
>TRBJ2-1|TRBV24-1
CATSDRRRTRDNEQFF
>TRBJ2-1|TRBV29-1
CSVELATDYNEQFF
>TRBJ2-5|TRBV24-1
CATSDLDRVLGETQYF
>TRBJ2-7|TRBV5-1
CASSLVGRTYEQYF
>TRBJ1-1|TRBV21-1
CASSALGPNHIKNTEAFF
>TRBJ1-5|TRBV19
CASNWGAQPQHF
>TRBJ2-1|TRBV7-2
CASSLGTREKQFF
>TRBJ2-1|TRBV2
CASSDYAGRRNEQFF
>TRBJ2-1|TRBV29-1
CSVEGREGHNEQFF
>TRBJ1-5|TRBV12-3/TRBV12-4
CASSFGATRQPQHF
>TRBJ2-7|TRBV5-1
CASSFGTPGPYEHYF
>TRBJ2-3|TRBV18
CASSPIQEPWGTQYF
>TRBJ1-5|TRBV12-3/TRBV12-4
CASSLYGQGGNQPQHF
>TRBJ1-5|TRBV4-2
CASSQDMGEAGYQPQHF